These 17 T cell receptor beta chains were all obtained from the same sample, sequenced in a study of OX40 agonist ivuxolimab in advanced cancers. Assay: immunoSEQ multiplex PCR; the TCRdb copy retains only in-frame clones and omits some. The repertoire includes 75,000 or so clones, just under 85% of them detected once, and 20% to 30% sits in the top ten. The sequenced sample was CD4+ or CD8+ T cells sorted from blood, obtained in a trial of the OX40 agonist ivuxolimab. The receptors shown here come from an adult with an advanced solid tumor such as melanoma, head and neck, liver or kidney cancer.

This chain joins TRBV2 and TRBJ2-7; 12 bases line up with TRBD1. The CDR3 sequence is 15 residues long. Trimming at V came to 11 bases and at J to 4 bases, leaving 12 bases not matched to a gene. Germline loops: CDR1 SNHLY, CDR2 FYNNEI. In DNA form, the CDR3 reads TGTGCCTCCAGCGCCTTGGGACAGGGGGCTTACGAGCAGTACTTC. Its protein is CASSALGQGAYEQYF.

In DNA, the CDR3 is TGTGCCAGCAGCCTCCTCACTGGGAACACCGGGGAGCTGTTTTTT. Encoded protein: CASSLLTGNTGELFF. The V gene is TRBV6-5, the J gene TRBJ2-2; no clear D. The V end lost 6 bases, the J end lost 1 base, and 12 bases lay between the germline ends. The CDR3 consists of 15 residues. CDR1 MNHEY and CDR2 SVGAGI come from the germline V gene.

The genes are TRBV11-1 and TRBJ1-6; perhaps TRBD1 as D (6 bases). Germline V gene data show CDR1 as SGHAT and CDR2 as FQDESV (reference sequence). Trimming shortened V by 5 bases and J by 5 bases, and 10 bases separated the two germline ends. CDR3 length equals 14 residues. The CDR3 spells CASSLTGNNSPLHF. The CDR3 DNA reads as TGTGCCAGCAGCCTAACAGGGAATAATTCACCCCTCCACTTT.

This chain links TRBV4-3 with TRBJ2-1; D possibly corresponds to TRBD2 (5 bases). The CDR3 is made up of 16 amino acids. Germline V gene sequence: CDR1 LGHNA, CDR2 YSLEER. Trimming removed 0 bases from V and 6 bases from J, with 15 bases in between. The CDR3: CASSQDWLAQANEQFF. The CDR3, as DNA: TGCGCCAGCAGCCAAGATTGGCTAGCTCAGGCCAATGAGCAGTTCTTC.

The chain combines TRBV5-1 with TRBJ2-2; a possible D gene is TRBD2 (6 bases). Trimming left V 5 bases short and J 6 bases short, with 11 bases between. The CDR3 contains 13 residues. The germline gives CDR1 SGHRS, CDR2 YFSETQ. This CDR3 reads CASRLAVAGELFF. The CDR3 DNA reads TGCGCCAGCAGATTAGCGGTCGCCGGGGAGCTGTTTTTT.

This clone has just one count. The chain has TRBV7-6 and TRBJ2-7; the match to TRBD1 covers 10 bases. CDR1 is SGHVS, CDR2 FNYEAQ, per germline. The trim removed 3 bases at V and 3 bases at J, leaving 5 bases unmatched. This CDR3 contains 15 residues. CDR3 sequence (DNA): TGTGCCAGCAGCTTGTTGACAGGGGGCAGCTACGAGCAGTACTTC. Encoded protein: CASSLLTGGSYEQYF.

This clone was seen a single time. This chain links TRBV5-1 with TRBJ2-7; D is perhaps TRBD1 (5 bases). Trimming took 0 bases from V and 2 from J, leaving 12 bases between them. The germline V gene has CDR1 SGHRS and CDR2 YFSETQ. The CDR3 is 15 amino acids. The CDR3 DNA reads TGCGCCAGCAGCTTGGAGCCAGGGCCTACCTACGAGCAGTACTTC. Translation: CASSLEPGPTYEQYF.

The chain joins TRBV5-4 to TRBJ1-2, with D possibly matching TRBD1 (5 bases). The V gene's germline CDR1 is SGHNT and CDR2 YYREEE (reference sequence). This CDR3 contains 14 residues. V lost 5 bases and J lost 5, with 16 bases in between. The CDR3 coding sequence is TGTGCCAGCAGGTTTGGGGGAGTGGATTATGGCTACACCTTC. This encodes CASRFGGVDYGYTF.

The V and J genes are TRBV7-6 and TRBJ1-3, with D possibly TRBD1 on 6 matching bases. The length of the CDR3 is 15 residues. The V end was cut by 5 bases, the J end by 4 bases, with 15 bases between. The V gene's germline CDR1 is SGHVS and CDR2 FNYEAQ. The CDR3 region is CASSGYRATGNTIYF. DNA for the CDR3: TGTGCCAGCAGCGGGTACAGGGCTACGGGAAACACCATATATTTT.

This chain links TRBV18 with TRBJ2-3, with 9 nucleotides matching TRBD1. CDR3 length: 16 amino acids. Germline V gives CDR1 KGHSH, CDR2 LQKENI. V was clipped by 4 bases and J by 0 bases; unmatched bases: 5. The CDR3 here is CASSRTGAVSTDTQYF. CDR3 in DNA: TGTGCCAGCTCACGGACAGGGGCCGTTAGCACAGATACGCAGTATTTT.

The gene calls are TRBV19 and TRBJ2-1, with D possibly being TRBD2 (5 bases). V was trimmed by 4 bases and J by 12 bases, leaving 16 bases between them. Germline-derived CDR1 and CDR2 are LNHDA and SQIVND (reference sequence). The CDR3 has 13 amino acids. The CDR3 region has the DNA TGTGCCAGTAGTAGCCGGACTTTGGGTGGGCAGTTCTTC. Residues: CASSSRTLGGQFF.

By share, this clone ranks as medium-sized. One end of the junction is discordant with germline, which a read error may explain. Other DNA sequences in the sample encode the same CDR3. This chain links TRBV5-5 with TRBJ2-7, with D unclear. Germline CDR1 and CDR2: SGHKS and YYEKEE (reference sequence). This CDR3 has 16 amino acids. The CDR3 DNA is TGCGCCAGCAGCCAAGAATCGGCCCTCGAACGGTCTGAGCAGTACTTC. Its translation: CASSQESALERSEQYF.

The V call is TRBV14, the J call TRBJ2-1; 8 nucleotides line up with TRBD2. This CDR3 is 16 amino acids long. Germline assignment: CDR1 SGHDN and CDR2 FVKESK. J gave up 7 bases and V 4 bases, and 12 bases lay outside the gene matches. CDR3 sequence (DNA): TGTGCCAGCAGCCGAACTAGCGGCCAGGGATTAAATGAGCAGTTCTTC. It translates to CASSRTSGQGLNEQFF.

V gene TRBV4-1 combines with J gene TRBJ2-7, with a tentative D call TRBD1 (5 bases). The CDR3 contains 14 residues. Germline V gene data show CDR1 as MGHRA and CDR2 as YSYEKL. V lost 0 bases, J lost 5 bases, and 11 bases lay in between. This chain's CDR3 is CASSQDRVIDEQYF. CDR3 nucleotides: TGCGCCAGCAGCCAAGACAGGGTAATAGACGAGCAGTACTTC.

The gene calls are TRBV11-2 and TRBJ2-5; no clear D gene. The J call is in doubt because the DNA end fits TRBJ2-7 better. Germline loops: CDR1 SGHAT, CDR2 FQNNGV. This CDR3 region has 15 residues. CDR3 in DNA: TGTGCCAGCAGCTTAGAGGGTCCTAACTACTCCGAGCAGTACTTC. It specifies CASSLEGPNYSEQYF.

There are a few counts of this clone. The rearrangement uses TRBV25-1 and TRBJ2-5; D gene ambiguous. CDR3 length: 13 amino acids. Germline CDR1 reads MGHDK; CDR2 reads SYGVNS. V gave up 0 bases and J gave up 2 bases, with 4 bases separating them. CDR3 amino acids: CASSEYSQETQYF. CDR3 in DNA: TGTGCCAGCAGTGAATATAGTCAAGAGACCCAGTACTTC.

The V call is TRBV18, the J call TRBJ2-1; 11 bases map to TRBD2. This CDR3 is 16 amino acids long. Looked up from germline, CDR1 is KGHSH and CDR2 is LQKENI. V lost 6 bases, J lost 2 bases, and 6 bases stayed unmatched. The DNA for the CDR3 is TGTGCCAGCTCCCTCACTAGCGGGAGACCCTACAATGAGCAGTTCTTC. Translated, it gives CASSLTSGRPYNEQFF.